The 22 T cell receptor beta chains in this list originate from one sample, sequenced in a study of metastatic and nonmetastatic thyroid tumors. TCRdb reanalyzed the PCR reads via MiXCR. The table records roughly 50,000 clones, around 20% of them present only once. No treatment of any kind had been given to any patient before thyroid surgery. Sequenced sample: blood. These TCRs come from a male donor with papillary thyroid cancer or a benign thyroid nodule (not recorded which). Some clones in this sample may be carry-over from other donors' samples.

The sample holds many counts of this clone. The V and J genes are TRBV4-1 and TRBJ2-1, with D unresolved. Trimming cost V 0 bases and J 7 bases, with 4 bases left between them. The length of the CDR3 is 12 residues. Germline V gives CDR1 MGHRA, CDR2 YSYEKL. CDR3: CASSQDVNEQFF. CDR3 coding DNA: TGCGCCAGCAGCCAAGATGTAAATGAGCAGTTCTTC.

This clone was seen many times. J is TRBJ2-2 and V is TRBV7-9; D uncertain. The CDR3 runs to 13 residues. V dropped 2 bases and J dropped 7 bases, with 8 bases sitting between them. The germline V gene encodes CDR1 SEHNR and CDR2 FQNEAQ (reference sequence). The CDR3 nucleotides are TGTGCCAGCAGCTTAATTATGGGCGGGGAGCTGTTTTTT. Translated, it gives CASSLIMGGELFF.

The sample holds many counts of this clone. The CDR3 region has the DNA TGCAGTGTGAGGGTCGGCGGGAGGGCCAGGGGCACAGATACGCAGTATTTT. The encoded protein is CSVRVGGRARGTDTQYF. V usage is TRBV20-1 and J usage is TRBJ2-3; 9 bases are shared with TRBD2. The germline V gene encodes CDR1 DFQATT and CDR2 SNEGSKA (reference sequence). The CDR3 is made up of 17 amino acids. Trimming at V came to 7 bases and at J to 1 base, leaving 15 bases not matched to a gene.

CDR3 bases: TGTGCCAGCAGTTCTTGGGGGGAGCTGTTTTTT. Protein product: CASSSWGELFF. V usage is TRBV28 and J usage is TRBJ2-2, with D unclear. CDR3 size: 11 residues. The germline V gene encodes CDR1 MDHEN and CDR2 SYDVKM. The V end lost 4 bases, the J end lost 8 bases, and 5 bases lay between the germline ends.

This clone was seen repeatedly, ten times or more. The J gene is TRBJ2-1, the V gene TRBV2; 15 bases line up with TRBD2. Losses at the gene ends were 6 bases for V and 10 bases for J; bases not matched to a gene: 13. CDR3 length equals 17 residues. Germline V gene data show CDR1 as SNHLY and CDR2 as FYNNEI. CDR3 sequence (DNA): TGTGCCAGCAGACGCGATAGGACTAGCGGGAGGGCGCGAGAGCAGTTCTTC. Protein: CASRRDRTSGRAREQFF.

This clone was picked up a small number of times. Sequence at one end of the junction differs from germline and may be a read error. This chain connects TRBV2 to TRBJ1-2; D possibly corresponds to TRBD1 (5 bases). This CDR3 has 13 amino acids. Germline lookup yields CDR1 SNHLY and CDR2 FYNNEI. CDR3 region: CASSSLYQGGYNF. The CDR3 DNA sequence: TGTGCCAGCAGTAGTTTATATCAGGGAGGCTACAACTTC.

The chain joins TRBV18 to TRBJ2-7; D not certain. This CDR3 region has 11 residues. Germline V gene lookup returns CDR1 KGHSH and CDR2 LQKENI. With 2 bases removed from V and 6 bases from J, the gap between germline ends came to 5 bases. The CDR3 DNA follows: TGTGCCAGCTCACCAGGGTTCGAGCAGTACTTC. This codes for CASSPGFEQYF.

This clone was seen at least ten times. J is TRBJ2-2 and V is TRBV6-5; 8 bases agree with TRBD1. The V segment lost 2 bases and the J segment 2 bases; nucleotides outside the gene matches: 4. The V gene's germline CDR1 is MNHEY and CDR2 SVGAGI. This CDR3 has 16 residues. CDR3 sequence reads: CASSYDRGLNTGELFF. For the CDR3, the DNA is TGTGCCAGCAGTTACGACAGGGGCCTTAACACCGGGGAGCTGTTTTTT.

This clone has a handful of counts. The CDR3 sequence is CASSFIGPKNIQYF. CDR3 nucleotide sequence: TGTGCCAGCAGTTTTATTGGGCCCAAAAACATTCAGTACTTC. The chain combines TRBV28 with TRBJ2-4; D gene unclear. Between the trimmed V and J ends, which lost 3 bases and 2 bases, there was a span of 8 bases. This CDR3 region has 14 residues. CDR1 is MDHEN, CDR2 SYDVKM, per germline. The whole variable domain, remainder taken from reference TRBV28 and TRBJ2-4, is DVKVTQSSRYLVKRTGEKVFLECVQDMDHENMFWYRQDPGLGLRLIYFSYDVKMKEKGDIPEGYSVSREKKERFSLILESASTNQTSMYLCASSFIGPKNIQYFGAGTRLSVL.

This clone was seen many times. The V and J genes are TRBV6-1 and TRBJ2-3; perhaps TRBD2 as D (5 bases). V lost 7 bases and J lost 8, with 13 bases in between. Germline V gene sequence: CDR1 MNHNS, CDR2 SASEGT. The CDR3 is made up of 12 amino acids. The CDR3 sequence: CASTLTLGTQYF. The DNA of the CDR3 is TGTGCCAGCACCCTGACACTAGGTACGCAGTATTTT.

This clone has more than one count but fewer than ten. V usage is TRBV9 and J usage is TRBJ2-3, with a possible D match to TRBD2 (5 bases). Germline V CDR1 and CDR2: SGDLS, YYNGEE. The CDR3 has 15 residues. With 6 bases removed from V and 0 bases from J, the gap between germline ends came to 14 bases. Here the CDR3 reads CASNEGSLSTDTQYF. The CDR3 DNA follows: TGTGCCAGCAATGAGGGATCCCTAAGCACAGATACGCAGTATTTT.

This clone was counted ten times or more. The rearrangement links TRBV20-1 to TRBJ1-1; D remains unclear. The CDR3 is 12 residues long. From germline, CDR1 is DFQATT and CDR2 SNEGSKA (reference sequence). Trimming shortened V by 0 bases and J by 9 bases, and 11 bases separated the two germline ends. CDR3 region: CSARDPSTQAFF. The CDR3 bases are TGCAGTGCTAGAGATCCCTCCACCCAAGCTTTCTTT.

This clone has more than one count but fewer than ten. Since a much larger clone is just one base distant, this may be a read error. V gene TRBV6-4 combines with J gene TRBJ2-3, with TRBD2 as a possible D gene (6 bases). The CDR3 runs 17 residues. The germline CDR1 and CDR2 sequences are MRHNA and SNTAGT. V was clipped by 0 bases and J by 4 bases, with 17 bases between them. CDR3 DNA: TGTGCCAGCAGTGACTCTTATACTAGCTGGGGAGCAGATACGCAGTATTTT. Translation: CASSDSYTSWGADTQYF.

The rearrangement links TRBV5-1 to TRBJ2-5, with 11 bases identical to TRBD1. Per germline, CDR1 SGHRS and CDR2 YFSETQ. J lost 4 bases, V lost 2 bases, and 4 bases had no gene match. The CDR3 covers 15 residues. The CDR3 nucleotides read TGCGCCAGCAGCTTTGGGGGGACAGGGGGAGAGACCCAGTACTTC. It encodes CASSFGGTGGETQYF.

The table lists this clone with many counts. This sequence may be a read error, since a much larger clone differs from it by one base. This chain links TRBV6-1 with TRBJ2-7; D possibly corresponds to TRBD2 (7 bases). The CDR3 has 14 residues. The V end lost 6 bases, the J end lost 4 bases, and 16 bases lay between the germline ends. Germline V lookup: CDR1 MNHNS, CDR2 SASEGT. Here the CDR3 reads CASRNREGEYEQYF. CDR3 coding DNA: TGTGCCAGCAGGAACAGGGAGGGAGAGTACGAGCAGTACTTC.

Only a few counts were recorded for this clone. The chain uses TRBV6-2 or TRBV6-3 and TRBJ1-1; D gene uncertain. The V gene lost 5 bases and the J gene lost 2 bases, with 12 bases spanning the gap. There are 14 residues in the CDR3. Germline lookup yields CDR1 MNHEY and CDR2 SVGEGT. CDR3 coding DNA: TGTGCCAGCAGTACCAACCGGCGCAACACTGAAGCTTTCTTT. As protein: CASSTNRRNTEAFF.

As concerns this clone: One end of the junction is discordant with germline, which a read error may explain. This chain uses TRBV5-1 with TRBJ1-4, with D unclear. Per germline, CDR1 SGHRS and CDR2 YFSETQ. This CDR3 has 14 amino acids. The CDR3 sequence is CASSLSGSKEKLFF. CDR3 DNA: TGCGCCAGCAGCTTGTCCGGGTCTAAGGAAAAACTGTTTTTT.

This clone came up many times. The gene calls are TRBV5-6 and TRBJ1-1; D might be TRBD1 (6 bases). The V and J ends lost 3 bases and 4 bases respectively, with 10 bases between them. The CDR3 is 13 residues long. Germline values: CDR1 SGHDT, CDR2 YYEEEE. This chain's CDR3 is CASSYRVGTEAFF. In nucleotides, the CDR3 is TGTGCCAGCAGCTACAGGGTGGGCACTGAAGCTTTCTTT.

Only a few counts were recorded for this clone. The junction does not match germline at one end; this may be a read error. The rearrangement links TRBV6-4 to TRBJ2-6; maybe TRBD1 (5 bases). This CDR3 has 14 amino acids. CDR1 and CDR2 from the germline V gene are MRHNA and SNTAGT. DNA of the CDR3: TGTGCCAGTAGTGACAGCTCTGTGGCCAACGTCCTGACTTTC. Its protein product is CASSDSSVANVLTF.

This sequence joins TRBV19 and TRBJ2-5; D is perhaps TRBD2 (6 bases). The CDR3 is 13 amino acids. The germline V and J ends were trimmed by 6 bases and 6 bases, with 14 bases remaining between them. Germline V CDR1 and CDR2: LNHDA, SQIVND (reference sequence). The CDR3 nucleotides are TGTGCCAGTAGGGCGGCGGGGATTCAGACCCAGTACTTC. Amino acids: CASRAAGIQTQYF.

This clone was recorded many times. V gene TRBV2 combines with J gene TRBJ2-5; 7 nucleotides agree with TRBD2. Germline V gene data show CDR1 as SNHLY and CDR2 as FYNNEI. The ends lost 8 bases at V and 5 bases at J; junction bases unmatched: 8. The CDR3 has 13 amino acids. The DNA of the CDR3 is TGTGCCAGCGTAGACGGGGGGAGGGAGACCCAGTACTTC. Protein product: CASVDGGRETQYF. The full variable domain, in which reference TRBV2 and TRBJ2-5 provide the parts outside the CDR3, is EPEVTQTPSHQVTQMGQEVILRCVPISNHLYFYWYRQILGQKVEFLVSFYNNEISEKSEIFDDQFSVERPDGSNFTLKIRSTKLEDSAMYFCASVDGGRETQYFGPGTRLLVL.

This clone was found a few times. The CDR3 region has the DNA TGTGCCAGCAGAGGGTGGCAGAATGAAAAACTGTTTTTT. Translating it yields CASRGWQNEKLFF. V and J are TRBV6-5 and TRBJ1-4; D is unclear. This CDR3 contains 13 residues. V lost 6 bases and J 5 bases, leaving 10 bases between the germline ends. Looked up from germline, CDR1 is MNHEY and CDR2 is SVGAGI.